These T cell receptor beta chains were read from a single sample in a study of T cells of healthy individuals. TCRdb re-analysed the 5' RACE reads in MiXCR, keeping a single row per CDR3 protein. The repertoire includes 60,000 to 70,000 distinct CDR3 sequences, 15% to 20% of them detected once, and approximately 4.7% sits in the top ten. Receptors originate from a human donor in good health. CDR3s include the opening cysteine and the closing phenylalanine or tryptophan. The D gene is left open where the match is weak. Clone sizes are given selectively: once, few, many, or a class where the clone is expanded.

abundance	v_gene	j_gene	d_gene	CDR3nt	CDR3aa
many	TRBV4-1	TRBJ2-3	TRBD1	TGCGCCAGCAGCCCGGGACAGGCAAGCACAGATACGCAGTATTTT	CASSPGQASTDTQYF
-	TRBV7-6	TRBJ2-3	-	TGTGCCAGCAGCTTAGTCCGGGGTCGTGACACAGATACGCAGTATTTT	CASSLVRGRDTDTQYF
many	TRBV20-1	TRBJ2-3	-	TGCAGTGCCGCCGAGGGAGGTCGGAATACGCAGTATTTT	CSAAEGGRNTQYF
-	TRBV15	TRBJ1-5	TRBD1	TGTGCCACCAGCTTTTCGGGACAGTATAGCAATCAGCCCCAGCATTTT	CATSFSGQYSNQPQHF
few	TRBV10-3	TRBJ2-3	TRBD2	TGTGCCATCAGCCTAGCGGAATCTAGCACAGATACGCAGTATTTT	CAISLAESSTDTQYF
-	TRBV20-1	TRBJ1-2	TRBD1	TGCAGTGTGGGACAGACCTATGGCTACACCTTC	CSVGQTYGYTF
-	TRBV19	TRBJ1-1	TRBD1	TGTGCCAGTAGCACCGGGACAGGGAACACTGAAGCTTTCTTT	CASSTGTGNTEAFF
many	TRBV15	TRBJ2-5	TRBD2	TGTGCCACCAGCAGAGATATATGGACTAGCGGCGAAGAGACCCAGTACTTC	CATSRDIWTSGEETQYF
many	TRBV27	TRBJ2-3	-	TGTGCCAGCAGTCTATCCGCTGGGGCGGACGGTACGCAGTATTTT	CASSLSAGADGTQYF
many	TRBV19	TRBJ2-1	-	TGTGCCAGTAGTTTGGGGGAGTCTGACAATGAGCAGTTCTTC	CASSLGESDNEQFF
-	TRBV7-2	TRBJ2-1	TRBD2	TGTGCCAGCAGCCTGCAGGGTAGCGGGTACAATGAGCAGTTCTTC	CASSLQGSGYNEQFF
few	TRBV5-1	TRBJ2-5	-	TGCGCCAGCAGCTTGAACGGACAAGAGACCCAGTACTTC	CASSLNGQETQYF
once	TRBV12-3/TRBV12-4	TRBJ1-4	-	TGTGCCAGCAGCCTAGCGGCGGGTAATGAAAAACTGTTTTTT	CASSLAAGNEKLFF
few	TRBV2	TRBJ2-3	-	TGTGCCAGCAGTGCGGGGAGGACTAGCACAGATACGCAGTATTTT	CASSAGRTSTDTQYF
few	TRBV4-1	TRBJ1-1	-	TGCGCCAGCAGCCCGTTCTTACTACAGGGACCTGAAGCTTTCTTT	CASSPFLLQGPEAFF
-	TRBV5-6	TRBJ1-4	-	TGTGCCAGCAGCTTGCAGGGGTCCGGAACTAATGAAAAACTGTTTTTT	CASSLQGSGTNEKLFF
many	TRBV6-5	TRBJ2-7	TRBD1	TGTGCCAGCAGTTACTCCCCGACAGGGTCCGAGCAGTACTTC	CASSYSPTGSEQYF
few	TRBV3-1	TRBJ2-1	TRBD1	TGTGCCAGCAGCCAAGGACAGGGCCTCTACAATGAGCAGTTCTTC	CASSQGQGLYNEQFF
few	TRBV27	TRBJ2-7	TRBD1	TGTGCCAGCAGTTTAACCGGGACAGCTAATTACGAGCAGTACTTC	CASSLTGTANYEQYF
-	TRBV13	TRBJ1-1	TRBD1	TGTGCCAGCAGCTTCGGCCCGGGACAGGGCACTGAAGCTTTCTTT	CASSFGPGQGTEAFF
many	TRBV10-3	TRBJ2-5	-	TGTGCCATCAGTGGGGGACAACAAGAGACCCAGTACTTC	CAISGGQQETQYF
many	TRBV18	TRBJ2-7	-	TGTGCCAGCTCATCCCCCCCGGCGGTAGCAGAGCAGTACTTC	CASSSPPAVAEQYF
many	TRBV9	TRBJ1-6	-	TGTGCCAGCAGCGAGCCAGGGACCAATTCACCCCTCCACTTT	CASSEPGTNSPLHF
many	TRBV24-1	TRBJ2-3	-	TGTGCCACCAGTGATTTCACAGATACGCAGTATTTT	CATSDFTDTQYF
many	TRBV12-3/TRBV12-4	TRBJ2-7	-	TGTGCCAGCAGTCCAGGGATAGACTACGAGCAGTACTTC	CASSPGIDYEQYF
-	TRBV4-1	TRBJ2-5	TRBD2	TGCGCCAGCAGCCAAGATTCGCCTAGCGGGAGAAGGGAGACCCAGTACTTC	CASSQDSPSGRRETQYF
few	TRBV20-1	TRBJ1-4	-	TGCAGTGCCCCCTTGGGGGCGTGGGGCCGAGAAAAACTGTTTTTT	CSAPLGAWGREKLFF
many	TRBV12-3/TRBV12-4	TRBJ1-2	-	TGTGCCAGCAGCTCGACGACGCGAGAGATCCCCGGTGGCTACACCTTC	CASSSTTREIPGGYTF
many	TRBV2	TRBJ2-7	-	TGTGCCAGCAGTGACCGCTACGAGCAGTACTTC	CASSDRYEQYF
many	TRBV29-1	TRBJ1-1	TRBD1	TGCAGCGTTGTAAAGGGGGCGTTGGCTGCTTTCTTT	CSVVKGALAAFF
many	TRBV4-1	TRBJ2-7	-	TGCGCCAGCAGCCAAGAAAAGGGCTACGAGCAGTACTTC	CASSQEKGYEQYF
few	TRBV20-1	TRBJ2-5	TRBD2	TGCAGTGCCCAGACTAGCGGGAGGGAGACCCAGTACTTC	CSAQTSGRETQYF
many	TRBV13	TRBJ2-2	-	TGTGCCAGCAGCTTAGGTGGTACCGGGGAGCTGTTTTTT	CASSLGGTGELFF
-	TRBV15	TRBJ1-1	TRBD1	TGTGCCACTAAGGGACAGCCGAACACTGAAGCTTTCTTT	CATKGQPNTEAFF